The sample holds one count of the clone carrying this T cell receptor beta chain. What it binds is not known. This specimen comes from a study of radiation and T cells in renal cell carcinoma. Study-wide findings and caveats: Pretreatment tumor biopsies were lacking, so baseline clonotypes are unknown.

This sample's time point: blood 2 weeks post-SBRT. Treatment reported: 15 Gy SBRT to primary tumor, nephrectomy 4 weeks later. This CDR3 has 16 residues. Germline assignment: CDR1 SGHRS and CDR2 YFSETQ. V lost 1 base and J lost 6; bases outside the gene matches: 11. Clones were sequenced by immunoSEQ multiplex PCR, and TCRdb holds only the in-frame ones, with some missing. The sample yields some 120,000 clones, approximately 78% seen once. The chain employs TRBV5-1 and TRBJ2-3, with TRBD2 matching over 7 bases. The origin of this receptor is a woman aged 55-69 years with renal cell carcinoma. Sample: blood, taken from a patient whose treatment included radiotherapy and nephrectomy. The CDR3 bases are TGCGCCAGCAGCTTGTTGATGGGGACTACTTCTGATACGCAGTATTTT. Translation: CASSLLMGTTSDTQYF.